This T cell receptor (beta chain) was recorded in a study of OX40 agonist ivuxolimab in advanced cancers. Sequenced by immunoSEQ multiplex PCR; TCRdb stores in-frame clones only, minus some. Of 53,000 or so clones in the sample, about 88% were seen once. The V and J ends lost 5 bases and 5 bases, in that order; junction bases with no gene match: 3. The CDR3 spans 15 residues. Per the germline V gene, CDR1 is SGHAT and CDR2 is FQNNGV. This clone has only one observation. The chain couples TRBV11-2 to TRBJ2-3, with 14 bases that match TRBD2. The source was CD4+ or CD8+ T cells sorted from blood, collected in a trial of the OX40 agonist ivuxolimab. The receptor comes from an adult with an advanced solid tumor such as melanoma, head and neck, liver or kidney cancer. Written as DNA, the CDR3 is TGTGCCAGCAGCCAGACTAGCGGGAGGGTAGATACGCAGTATTTT. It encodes CASSQTSGRVDTQYF.